This is a list of T cell receptor beta chains from one sample in a study of cytomegalovirus exposure and HLA in healthy donors. Assay used: immunoSEQ multiplex PCR; TCRdb lists only in-frame clones, some missing. The repertoire consists of 60,000 to 75,000 clones, with approximately 79% occurring once and the leading ten covering roughly 3%. What was sequenced was PBMCs. The receptors were sampled from a woman between 25 and 40 years old in good health and CMV-seronegative. Each CDR3 is given with its conserved first and last residue. Fields, in order: clone size, D gene, J gene, V gene, CDR3 DNA, CDR3 protein. A D gene is named only where the DNA matches it firmly. Part of the rows lack a size; the others show once, few, many or a class for expanded clones.

.	.	TRBJ2-2	TRBV18	TGTGCCAGCTCCGCGTCACGGCCTAGCGACACCGGGGAGCTGTTTTTT	CASSASRPSDTGELFF
.	.	TRBJ1-6	TRBV27	TGTGCCAGCAGTCTTACCGGGAGAAATTCACCCCTCCACTTT	CASSLTGRNSPLHF
.	.	TRBJ1-6	TRBV30	TGTGCCTGGAGACCGGGAGTCAGGACACCCCTCCACTTT	CAWRPGVRTPLHF
few	TRBD2	TRBJ2-1	TRBV25-1	TGTGCCAGCAGTGAATGGGGACTAGCGGCTTCTAATGAGCAGTTCTTC	CASSEWGLAASNEQFF
.	.	TRBJ2-5	TRBV30	TGTGCCTGCCTTACCCCCGGACTTAAAGAGACCCAGTACTTC	CACLTPGLKETQYF
.	.	TRBJ1-3	TRBV15	TGTGCCACCAGCTTTTTGGAGGGCACCATATATTTT	CATSFLEGTIYF
once	.	TRBJ1-1	TRBV18	TGTGCCAGCTCACCCAGGCCGCCTGGAACTGAAGCTTTCTTT	CASSPRPPGTEAFF
.	.	TRBJ2-2	TRBV19	TGTGCCAGTAGTATGGCGGCATACAGGGAGCTGTTTTTT	CASSMAAYRELFF
.	TRBD1	TRBJ1-1	TRBV5-1	TGCGCCAGCAGCTTGGCAGCGGGACAGGCTGAAGCTTTCTTT	CASSLAAGQAEAFF
.	.	TRBJ1-1	TRBV5-6	TGTGCCAGCAGCTTTCGGGAGGGAGCTTTCTTT	CASSFREGAFF
.	TRBD1	TRBJ1-1	TRBV19	TGTGCCAGTAGTATTTATTCGGCAGGGGGCGGATTGGAAGCTTTCTTT	CASSIYSAGGGLEAFF
.	.	TRBJ1-1	TRBV7-8	TGTGCCAGCAGCAAGACACCGAACACTGAAGCTTTCTTT	CASSKTPNTEAFF
.	TRBD1	TRBJ1-6	TRBV19	TGTGCCAGTACTGATAACCGGGACAGGGATAATTCACCCCTCCACTTT	CASTDNRDRDNSPLHF
few	.	TRBJ2-7	TRBV5-6	TGTGCCAGCAGCTTAATGAGGGACGAGCAGTACTTC	CASSLMRDEQYF
.	.	TRBJ1-2	TRBV23-1	TGCGCCAGCACTCCGGGGTTTTACTATGGCTACACCTTC	CASTPGFYYGYTF
.	TRBD1	TRBJ2-7	TRBV4-3	TGCGCCAGCAGCCAAGCCCCACAGGGGGAATACGAGCAGTACTTC	CASSQAPQGEYEQYF
.	TRBD2	TRBJ2-2	TRBV11-3	TGTGCCAGCAGCTTCTCTAGCGGAATCACCGGGGAGCTGTTTTTT	CASSFSSGITGELFF
.	TRBD1	TRBJ2-4	TRBV11-2	TGTGCCAGCAGCTTAGAGGCAGGGGGCAAGTCAGCCAAAAACATTCAGTACTTC	CASSLEAGGKSAKNIQYF
.	.	TRBJ1-2	TRBV21-1	TGTGCCAGCAGCAACCCAGATAACTATGGCTACACCTTC	CASSNPDNYGYTF
few	.	TRBJ1-2	TRBV30	TGTGCCTGGAGTGTAGAGGGTCTACGTGGCTACACCTTC	CAWSVEGLRGYTF
.	TRBD1	TRBJ2-7	TRBV5-1	TGCGCCAGCAGCCTAAGACAGGGGGAGGACGAGCAGTACTTC	CASSLRQGEDEQYF
medium-sized	TRBD2	TRBJ2-3	TRBV11-2	TGTGCCAGCAGCTTAGGAGCGGGGGGACACACAGATACGCAGTATTTT	CASSLGAGGHTDTQYF
.	TRBD1	TRBJ1-3	TRBV4-3	TGCGCCAGCAGCCAAGAACAGGGGACTGGAAACACCATATATTTT	CASSQEQGTGNTIYF
.	TRBD1	TRBJ2-2	TRBV23-1	TGCGCCAGCAGTCGATCGACAGGGGGAGATACCGGGGAGCTGTTTTTT	CASSRSTGGDTGELFF
.	TRBD1	TRBJ1-2	TRBV5-6	TGTGCCAGCAGCCTGGATTTGGACAGGGTATACGATGGCTACACCTTC	CASSLDLDRVYDGYTF
.	.	TRBJ2-1	TRBV7-9	TGTGCCAGCAGCTTAGCGGGAGGTCCCTACAATGAGCAGTTCTTC	CASSLAGGPYNEQFF